The 12 T cell receptor beta chains below all came from one sample that was sequenced in a study of Ad26.COV2.S vaccination and SARS-CoV-2 variants. Treatment defined: some 19 received Ad26.COV2.S at low or high dose, single or two shots; roughly five received placebo; per-sample allocation not given. The samples date from day 63 after the first vaccine or placebo injection. Profiling relied on immunoSEQ multiplex PCR, and the TCRdb table lists in-frame clones only, not all of them. This table holds around 370,000 clones, more than 75% found once. The sequences come from peripheral blood, collected in a trial of Ad26.COV2.S vaccine versus placebo. Every receptor here comes from a person between 18 and 65 years old who received the Ad26.COV2.S COVID-19 vaccine or a placebo.

J is TRBJ2-5 and V is TRBV15, with TRBD2 as a possible D gene (6 bases). V lost 1 base and J lost 5, with 14 bases in between. The CDR3 has 15 amino acids. The germline CDR1 and CDR2 sequences are LNHNV and YYDKDF (reference sequence). The DNA for the CDR3 is TGTGCCACCAGCAGAGTGGTTGCGGGGAGGGAGACCCAGTACTTC. As protein: CATSRVVAGRETQYF.

This clone has only a few counts. The CDR3 DNA is TGCGCCAGCAAAGGACAGGGGGCGACCTCCTACGAGCAGTACTTC. Protein sequence: CASKGQGATSYEQYF. The gene calls are TRBV5-1 and TRBJ2-7, with 11 nucleotides matching TRBD1. Germline-derived CDR1 and CDR2 are SGHRS and YFSETQ. V lost 6 bases, J lost 0 bases, and 5 bases stayed unmatched. This CDR3 region has 15 residues. The whole variable domain, filled in from reference TRBV5-1 and TRBJ2-7, reads KAGVTQTPRYLIKTRGQQVTLSCSPISGHRSVSWYQQTPGQGLQFLFEYFSETQRNKGNFPGRFSGRQFSNSRSEMNVSTLELGDSALYLCASKGQGATSYEQYFGPGTRLTVT.

The chain recombines TRBV5-1 with TRBJ2-1; 8 bases line up with TRBD2. The CDR3 runs to 20 residues. Trimming took 2 bases from V and 8 from J; bases not matched to a gene: 24. Germline V gene lookup returns CDR1 SGHRS and CDR2 YFSETQ. The CDR3 protein is CASSLKNFSGIFLAKYEQFF. The CDR3 DNA sequence: TGCGCCAGCAGCTTAAAAAATTTTAGCGGGATTTTCCTCGCTAAGTATGAGCAGTTCTTC. Filled out from reference TRBV5-1 and TRBJ2-1, the complete variable domain reads KAGVTQTPRYLIKTRGQQVTLSCSPISGHRSVSWYQQTPGQGLQFLFEYFSETQRNKGNFPGRFSGRQFSNSRSEMNVSTLELGDSALYLCASSLKNFSGIFLAKYEQFFGPGTRLTVL.

The chain carries TRBV29-1 and TRBJ2-7; TRBD2 matches at 9 bases. The germline V gene encodes CDR1 SQVTM and CDR2 ANQGSEA. V gave up 6 bases and J gave up 4 bases; unmatched junction bases: 7. This CDR3 comprises 13 residues. The CDR3 nucleotides read TGCAGCGTCAGACTAGCGGAGTCATACGAGCAGTACTTC. As protein: CSVRLAESYEQYF.

The count of this clone is one. The chain couples TRBV9 to TRBJ2-3; the match to TRBD2 covers 8 bases. The ends lost 7 bases at V and 5 bases at J; junction bases unmatched: 0. CDR1 is SGDLS and CDR2 is YYNGEE in the germline V gene. This CDR3 spans 11 amino acids. Here the CDR3 DNA reads TGTGCCAGCCGGGGGGGAGATACGCAGTATTTT. Protein: CASRGGDTQYF. The whole variable domain, remainder taken from reference TRBV9 and TRBJ2-3, is DSGVTQTPKHLITATGQRVTLRCSPRSGDLSVYWYQQSLDQGLQFLIQYYNGEERAKGNILERFSAQQFPDLHSELNLSSLELGDSALYFCASRGGDTQYFGPGTRLTVL.

This clone was picked up one time. V and J are TRBV27 and TRBJ2-5, with 14 bases that match TRBD2. This CDR3 contains 19 residues. Germline CDR1 reads MNHEY; CDR2 reads SMNVEV (reference sequence). Trimming took 7 bases from V and 1 from J; bases not matched to a gene: 14. CDR3 protein: CASTKSGTSGRGGQETQYF. CDR3 in DNA: TGTGCCAGCACCAAATCCGGGACTAGCGGGAGAGGGGGCCAAGAGACCCAGTACTTC.

The J gene is TRBJ2-3, the V gene TRBV11-2; D is ambiguous. This CDR3 spans 13 amino acids. Looked up from germline, CDR1 is SGHAT and CDR2 is FQNNGV. Trimming shortened V by 1 base and J by 2 bases, and 4 bases separated the two germline ends. Here the CDR3 DNA reads TGTGCCAGCAGCTTAGTGTCCACAGATACGCAGTATTTT. Translating it yields CASSLVSTDTQYF.

Note on this clone: Its ends do not fully match the called genes, so a read error is possible. The rearrangement joins TRBV5-1 to TRBJ1-1, with TRBD1 matching 9 bases. This CDR3 has 16 residues. The germline gives CDR1 SGHRS, CDR2 YFSETQ. The CDR3 sequence is CASSSGQGQLNTEAFF. The CDR3 DNA reads TGCGCCAGCAGCTCGGGACAGGGTCAATTGAATACTGAAGCTTTCTTT.

The chain uses TRBV5-1 and TRBJ2-7; weak D call: TRBD2 (7 bases). This CDR3 is built from 15 residues. Germline V gene sequence: CDR1 SGHRS, CDR2 YFSETQ. Between the trimmed V and J ends, which lost 2 bases and 5 bases, there was a span of 17 bases. Here the CDR3 reads CASSFQGMGGNEQYF. CDR3 nucleotides: TGCGCCAGCAGCTTCCAGGGGATGGGGGGGAACGAGCAGTACTTC.

This clone has a single count. For the CDR3, the DNA is TGTGCCAGCAGCGAACGAGGGACACCAACCTACGAGCAGTACTTC. Its protein product is CASSERGTPTYEQYF. The J gene is TRBJ2-7, the V gene TRBV9, with a possible D match to TRBD1 (6 bases). Trimming stripped 3 bases from V and 2 bases from J, with 15 bases between. The CDR3 runs 15 residues. Germline V gene data show CDR1 as SGDLS and CDR2 as YYNGEE.

The V call is TRBV15, the J call TRBJ1-2; tentative D call: TRBD1 (6 bases). Deletions cut 5 bases from V and 2 bases from J, with 12 bases between. The germline V gene encodes CDR1 LNHNV and CDR2 YYDKDF (reference sequence). CDR3 size: 14 residues. The CDR3 sequence is CATSGLTGNYGYTF. In nucleotides, the CDR3 is TGTGCCACCAGCGGTCTTACAGGGAACTATGGCTACACCTTC. Supplemented by reference TRBV15 and TRBJ1-2, the full variable domain reads DAMVIQNPRYQVTQFGKPVTLSCSQTLNHNVMYWYQQKSSQAPKLLFHYYDKDFNNEADTPDNFQSRRPNTSFCFLDIRSPGLGDTAMYLCATSGLTGNYGYTFGSGTRLTVV.

This chain links TRBV3-1 (or the pseudogene TRBV3-2) with TRBJ1-4; D is uncertain. Germline V gene lookup returns CDR1 LGHDT and CDR2 YNNKEL (reference sequence). This CDR3 has 17 amino acids. Between the trimmed V and J ends, which lost 5 bases and 7 bases, there was a span of 23 bases. CDR3 coding DNA: TGTGCCAGCAGCACGTTCCCGATGACCGCTGAGGGTGAAAAACTGTTTTTT. Residues: CASSTFPMTAEGEKLFF.